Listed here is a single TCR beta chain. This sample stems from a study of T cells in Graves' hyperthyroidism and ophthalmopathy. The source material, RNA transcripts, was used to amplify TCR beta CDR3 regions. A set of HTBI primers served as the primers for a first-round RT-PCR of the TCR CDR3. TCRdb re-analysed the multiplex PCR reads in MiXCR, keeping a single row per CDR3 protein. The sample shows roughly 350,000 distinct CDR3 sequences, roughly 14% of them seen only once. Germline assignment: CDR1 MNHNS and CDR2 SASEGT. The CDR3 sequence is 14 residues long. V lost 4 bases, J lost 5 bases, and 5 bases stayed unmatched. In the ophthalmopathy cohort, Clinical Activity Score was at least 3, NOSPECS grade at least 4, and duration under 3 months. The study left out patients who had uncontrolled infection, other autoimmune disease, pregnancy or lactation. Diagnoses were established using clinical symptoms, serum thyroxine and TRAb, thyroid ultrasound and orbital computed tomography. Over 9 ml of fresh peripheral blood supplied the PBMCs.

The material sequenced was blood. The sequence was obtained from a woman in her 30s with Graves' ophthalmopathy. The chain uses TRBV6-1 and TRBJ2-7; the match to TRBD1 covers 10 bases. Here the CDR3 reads CASSVSGTGDEQYF. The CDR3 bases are TGTGCCAGCAGTGTCTCCGGGACAGGGGACGAGCAGTACTTC.